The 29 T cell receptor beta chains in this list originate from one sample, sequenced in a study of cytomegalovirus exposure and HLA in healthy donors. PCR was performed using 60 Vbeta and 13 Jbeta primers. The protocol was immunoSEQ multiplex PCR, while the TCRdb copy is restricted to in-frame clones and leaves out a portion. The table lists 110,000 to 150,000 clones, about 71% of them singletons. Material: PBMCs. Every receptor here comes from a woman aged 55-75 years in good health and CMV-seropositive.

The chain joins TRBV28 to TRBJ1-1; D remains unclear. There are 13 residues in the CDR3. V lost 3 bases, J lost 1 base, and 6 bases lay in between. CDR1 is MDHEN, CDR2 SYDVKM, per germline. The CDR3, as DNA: TGTGCCAGCAGTTTGGAGACGAACACTGAAGCTTTCTTT. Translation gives CASSLETNTEAFF.

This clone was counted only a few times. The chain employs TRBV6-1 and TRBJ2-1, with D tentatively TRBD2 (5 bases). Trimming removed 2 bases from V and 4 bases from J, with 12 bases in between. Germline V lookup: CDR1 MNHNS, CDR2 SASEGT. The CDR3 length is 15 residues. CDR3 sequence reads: CASSELRVRYNEQFF. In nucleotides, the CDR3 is TGTGCCAGCAGTGAACTGAGGGTTCGGTACAATGAGCAGTTCTTC.

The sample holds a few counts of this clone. CDR3 bases: TGTGCCTGGAGTGTTTCGGACTTTTACGGCTACACCTTC. The encoded protein is CAWSVSDFYGYTF. V is TRBV30 and J is TRBJ1-2, with D unclear. CDR3 length equals 13 residues. Germline V gene sequence: CDR1 GTSNPN, CDR2 SVGIG (reference sequence). Trimming took 0 bases from V and 8 from J, leaving 13 bases between them.

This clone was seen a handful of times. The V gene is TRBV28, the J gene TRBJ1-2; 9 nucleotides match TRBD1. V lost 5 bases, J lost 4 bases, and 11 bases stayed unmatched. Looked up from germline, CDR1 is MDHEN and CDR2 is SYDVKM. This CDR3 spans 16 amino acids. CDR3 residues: CASSRINRDRVYGYTF. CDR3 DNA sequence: TGTGCCAGCAGTCGCATAAACCGGGACAGGGTCTATGGCTACACCTTC.

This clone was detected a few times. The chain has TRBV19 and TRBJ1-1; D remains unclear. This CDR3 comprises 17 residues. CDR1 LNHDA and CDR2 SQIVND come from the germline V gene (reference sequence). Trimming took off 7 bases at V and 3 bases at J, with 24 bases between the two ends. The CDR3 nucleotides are TGTGCCAGTACCTCCCGGTCTTCGGGCAGGCGGGACACTGAAGCTTTCTTT. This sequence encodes CASTSRSSGRRDTEAFF.

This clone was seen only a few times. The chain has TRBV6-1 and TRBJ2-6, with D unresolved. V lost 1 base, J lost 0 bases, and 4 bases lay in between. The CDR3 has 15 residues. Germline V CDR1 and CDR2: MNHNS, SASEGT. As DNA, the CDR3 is TGTGCCAGCAGTGAAGGGAGCTCTGGGGCCAACGTCCTGACTTTC. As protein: CASSEGSSGANVLTF.

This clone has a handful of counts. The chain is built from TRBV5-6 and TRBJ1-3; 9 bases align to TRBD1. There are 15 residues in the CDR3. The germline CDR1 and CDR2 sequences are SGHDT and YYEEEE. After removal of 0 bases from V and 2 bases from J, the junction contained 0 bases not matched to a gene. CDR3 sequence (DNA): TGTGCCAGCAGCTTGGGGGACAGGGCTGGAAACACCATATATTTT. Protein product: CASSLGDRAGNTIYF.

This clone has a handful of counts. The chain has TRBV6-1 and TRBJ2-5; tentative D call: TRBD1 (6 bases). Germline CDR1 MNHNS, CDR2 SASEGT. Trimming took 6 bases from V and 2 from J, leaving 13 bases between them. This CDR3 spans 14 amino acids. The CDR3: CASSYGTNQETQYF. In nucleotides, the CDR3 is TGTGCCAGCAGCTATGGGACAAATCAAGAGACCCAGTACTTC.

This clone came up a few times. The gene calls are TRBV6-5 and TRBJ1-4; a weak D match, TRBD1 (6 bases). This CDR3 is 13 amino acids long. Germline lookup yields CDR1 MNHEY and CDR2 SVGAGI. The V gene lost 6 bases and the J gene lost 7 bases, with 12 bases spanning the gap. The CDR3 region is CASSRTAREKLFF. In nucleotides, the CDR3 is TGTGCCAGCAGCCGGACAGCCCGTGAAAAACTGTTTTTT.

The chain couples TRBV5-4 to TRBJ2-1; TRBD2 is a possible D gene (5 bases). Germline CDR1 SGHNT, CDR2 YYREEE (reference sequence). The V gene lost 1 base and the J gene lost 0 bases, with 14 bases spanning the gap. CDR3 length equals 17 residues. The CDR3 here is CASSLQLSAASYNEQFF. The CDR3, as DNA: TGTGCCAGCAGCTTGCAGCTGTCAGCGGCCTCCTACAATGAGCAGTTCTTC. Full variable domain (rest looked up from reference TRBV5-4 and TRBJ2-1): ETGVTQSPTHLIKTRGQQVTLRCSSQSGHNTVSWYQQALGQGPQFIFQYYREEENGRGNFPPRFSGLQFPNYSSELNVNALELDDSALYLCASSLQLSAASYNEQFFGPGTRLTVL.

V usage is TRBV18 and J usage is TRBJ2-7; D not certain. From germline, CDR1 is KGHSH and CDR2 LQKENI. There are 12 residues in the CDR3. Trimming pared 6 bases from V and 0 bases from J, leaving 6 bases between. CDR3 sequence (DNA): TGTGCCAGCTCCCGAGACTCCTACGAGCAGTACTTC. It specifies CASSRDSYEQYF.

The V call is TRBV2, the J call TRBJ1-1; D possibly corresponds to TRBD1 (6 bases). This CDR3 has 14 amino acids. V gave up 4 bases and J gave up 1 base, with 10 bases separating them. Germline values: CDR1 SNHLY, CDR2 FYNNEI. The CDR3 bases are TGTGCCAGCAGTGCCGCCAGGGGGAACACTGAAGCTTTCTTT. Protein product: CASSAARGNTEAFF.

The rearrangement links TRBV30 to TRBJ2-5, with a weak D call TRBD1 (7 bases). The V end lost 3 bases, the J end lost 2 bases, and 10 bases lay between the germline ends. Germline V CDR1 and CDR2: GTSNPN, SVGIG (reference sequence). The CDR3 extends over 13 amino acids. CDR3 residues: CAWSGGQQETQYF. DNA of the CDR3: TGTGCCTGGAGCGGGGGACAGCAAGAGACCCAGTACTTC.

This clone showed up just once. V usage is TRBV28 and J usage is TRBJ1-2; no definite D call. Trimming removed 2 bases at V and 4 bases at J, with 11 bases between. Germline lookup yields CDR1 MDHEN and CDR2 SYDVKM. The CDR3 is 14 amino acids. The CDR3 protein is CASSLPGPPYGYTF. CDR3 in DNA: TGTGCCAGCAGTTTACCGGGTCCCCCCTATGGCTACACCTTC.

The CDR3 spells CASSQTIYAGRNTDTQYF. DNA for the CDR3: TGCGCCAGCAGCCAGACAATATACGCGGGCAGAAACACAGATACGCAGTATTTT. J is TRBJ2-3 and V is TRBV4-1, with D tentatively TRBD2 (5 bases). The CDR3 length is 18 residues. Germline loops: CDR1 MGHRA, CDR2 YSYEKL. The germline V and J ends were trimmed by 3 bases and 2 bases, with 21 bases remaining between them.

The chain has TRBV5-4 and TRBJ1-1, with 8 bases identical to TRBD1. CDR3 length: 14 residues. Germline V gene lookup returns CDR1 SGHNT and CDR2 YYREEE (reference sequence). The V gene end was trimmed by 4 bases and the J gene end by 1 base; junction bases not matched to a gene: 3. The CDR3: CASSDRGGNTEAFF. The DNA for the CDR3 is TGTGCCAGCAGCGACAGGGGAGGGAACACTGAAGCTTTCTTT. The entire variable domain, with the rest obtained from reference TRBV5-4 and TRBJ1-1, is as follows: ETGVTQSPTHLIKTRGQQVTLRCSSQSGHNTVSWYQQALGQGPQFIFQYYREEENGRGNFPPRFSGLQFPNYSSELNVNALELDDSALYLCASSDRGGNTEAFFGQGTRLTVV.

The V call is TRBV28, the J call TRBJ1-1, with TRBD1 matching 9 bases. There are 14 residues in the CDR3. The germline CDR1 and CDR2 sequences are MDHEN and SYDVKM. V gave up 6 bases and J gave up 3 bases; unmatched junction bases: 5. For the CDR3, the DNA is TGTGCCAGCAGAGAACAGGGGGCGTACACTGAAGCTTTCTTT. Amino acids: CASREQGAYTEAFF. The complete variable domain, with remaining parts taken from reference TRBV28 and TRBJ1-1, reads DVKVTQSSRYLVKRTGEKVFLECVQDMDHENMFWYRQDPGLGLRLIYFSYDVKMKEKGDIPEGYSVSREKKERFSLILESASTNQTSMYLCASREQGAYTEAFFGQGTRLTVV.

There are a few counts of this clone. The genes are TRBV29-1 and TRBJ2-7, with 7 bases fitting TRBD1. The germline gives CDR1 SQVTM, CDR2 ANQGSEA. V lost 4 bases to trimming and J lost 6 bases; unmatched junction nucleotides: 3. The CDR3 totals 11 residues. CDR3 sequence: CSVVRGLEQYF. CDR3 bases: TGCAGCGTTGTTAGGGGGCTCGAGCAGTACTTC.

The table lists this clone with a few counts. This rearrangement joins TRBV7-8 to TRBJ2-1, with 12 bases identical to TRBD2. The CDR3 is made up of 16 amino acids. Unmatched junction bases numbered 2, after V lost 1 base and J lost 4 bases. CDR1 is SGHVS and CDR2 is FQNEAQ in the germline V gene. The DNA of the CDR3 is TGTGCCAGCAGCTTAGGGACTAGCGGGATATACAATGAGCAGTTCTTC. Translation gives CASSLGTSGIYNEQFF.

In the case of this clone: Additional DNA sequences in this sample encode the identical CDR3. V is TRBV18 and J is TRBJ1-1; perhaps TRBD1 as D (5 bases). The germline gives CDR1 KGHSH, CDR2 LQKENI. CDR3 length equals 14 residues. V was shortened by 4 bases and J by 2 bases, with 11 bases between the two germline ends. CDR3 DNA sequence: TGTGCCAGCTCACAGGGCCAGGGTAACACTGAAGCTTTCTTT. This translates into CASSQGQGNTEAFF.

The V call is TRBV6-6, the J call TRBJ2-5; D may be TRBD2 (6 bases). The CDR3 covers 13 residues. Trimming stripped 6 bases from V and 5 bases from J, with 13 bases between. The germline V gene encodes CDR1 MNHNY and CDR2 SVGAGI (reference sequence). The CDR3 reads CASSTMGRETQYF. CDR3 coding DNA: TGTGCCAGCAGCACGATGGGGAGGGAGACCCAGTACTTC.

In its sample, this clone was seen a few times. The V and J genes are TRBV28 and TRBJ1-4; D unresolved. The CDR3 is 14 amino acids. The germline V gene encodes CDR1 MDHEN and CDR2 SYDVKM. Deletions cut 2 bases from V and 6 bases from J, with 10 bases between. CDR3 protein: CASSLAGGDEKLFF. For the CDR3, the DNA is TGTGCCAGCAGTTTAGCGGGCGGGGATGAAAAACTGTTTTTT.

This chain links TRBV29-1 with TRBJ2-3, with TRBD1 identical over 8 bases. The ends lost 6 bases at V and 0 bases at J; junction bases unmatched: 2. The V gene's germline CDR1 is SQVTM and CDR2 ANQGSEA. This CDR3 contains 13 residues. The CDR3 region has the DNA TGCAGCGTAACAGGGGGGAGCACAGATACGCAGTATTTT. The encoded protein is CSVTGGSTDTQYF.

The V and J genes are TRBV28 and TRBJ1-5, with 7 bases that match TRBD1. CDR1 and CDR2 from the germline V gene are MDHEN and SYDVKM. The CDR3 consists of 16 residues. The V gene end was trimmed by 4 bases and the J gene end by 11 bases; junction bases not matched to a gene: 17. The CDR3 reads CASSSTGDQLYYAQHF. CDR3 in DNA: TGTGCCAGCAGTTCAACAGGGGACCAGTTATATTATGCCCAGCATTTT.

The CDR3 sequence: CASSPSLPGANVLTF. DNA for the CDR3: TGTGCCAGCAGTCCATCCCTACCTGGGGCCAACGTCCTGACTTTC. This chain joins TRBV27 and TRBJ2-6; D remains unclear. Trimming pared 5 bases from V and 2 bases from J, leaving 10 bases between. Germline V lookup: CDR1 MNHEY, CDR2 SMNVEV (reference sequence). This CDR3 spans 15 amino acids.

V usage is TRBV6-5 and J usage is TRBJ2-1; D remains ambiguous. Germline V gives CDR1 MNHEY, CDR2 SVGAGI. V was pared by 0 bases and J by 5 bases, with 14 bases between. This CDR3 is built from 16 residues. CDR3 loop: CASSYSLVGRNNEQFF. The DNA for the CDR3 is TGTGCCAGCAGTTACTCCCTTGTTGGCAGAAACAATGAGCAGTTCTTC.

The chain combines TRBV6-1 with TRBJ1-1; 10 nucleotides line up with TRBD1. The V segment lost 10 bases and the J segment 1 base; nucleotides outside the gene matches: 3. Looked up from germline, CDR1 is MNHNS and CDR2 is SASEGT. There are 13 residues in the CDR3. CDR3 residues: CATRDRGNTEAFF. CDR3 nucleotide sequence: TGTGCCACCCGGGACAGGGGGAACACTGAAGCTTTCTTT.

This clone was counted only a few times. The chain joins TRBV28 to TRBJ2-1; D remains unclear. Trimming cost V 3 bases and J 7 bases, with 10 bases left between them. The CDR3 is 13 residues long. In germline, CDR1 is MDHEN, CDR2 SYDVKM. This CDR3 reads CASSLGEWNEQFF. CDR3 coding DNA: TGTGCCAGCAGTTTGGGCGAGTGGAATGAGCAGTTCTTC. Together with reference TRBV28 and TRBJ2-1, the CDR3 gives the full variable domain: DVKVTQSSRYLVKRTGEKVFLECVQDMDHENMFWYRQDPGLGLRLIYFSYDVKMKEKGDIPEGYSVSREKKERFSLILESASTNQTSMYLCASSLGEWNEQFFGPGTRLTVL.

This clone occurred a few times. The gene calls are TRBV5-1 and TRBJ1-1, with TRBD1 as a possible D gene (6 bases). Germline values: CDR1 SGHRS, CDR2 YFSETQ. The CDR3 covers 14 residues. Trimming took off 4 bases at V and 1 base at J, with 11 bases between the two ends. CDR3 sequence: CASSLQQGNTEAFF. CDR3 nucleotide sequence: TGCGCCAGCAGCCTTCAACAGGGGAACACTGAAGCTTTCTTT. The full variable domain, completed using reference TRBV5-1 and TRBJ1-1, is KAGVTQTPRYLIKTRGQQVTLSCSPISGHRSVSWYQQTPGQGLQFLFEYFSETQRNKGNFPGRFSGRQFSNSRSEMNVSTLELGDSALYLCASSLQQGNTEAFFGQGTRLTVV.